Shown below are 8 T cell receptor beta chains from a single sample sequenced in a study of blood T cells in healthy people across ages. A J-beta primer mix and a sample-barcoded 5' primer were used in a second PCR of roughly 6 to 11 cycles. TCRdb reprocessed the 5' RACE reads with MiXCR, giving one entry per CDR3 protein. This table has hundreds of thousands of distinct CDR3 sequences, roughly 50% appearing once. The source material was blood. The receptors were sampled from a man in his sixties in good health.

As regards this clonotype: A junction end diverges from the germline sequence, so it may reflect a read error. This rearrangement joins TRBV18 to TRBJ2-1, with no clear D. This CDR3 spans 13 amino acids. Germline V gene data show CDR1 as KGHSH and CDR2 as LQKENI. The CDR3 DNA is TGTACCAGCTCACCAACGCAGGACGGTGAGCAGTTCTTC. Protein: CTSSPTQDGEQFF.

The chain couples TRBV12-3 or TRBV12-4 to TRBJ2-1; D possibly corresponds to TRBD2 (7 bases). The CDR3 covers 14 residues. V was cut by 6 bases and J by 5 bases, with 14 bases left in between. CDR3 loop: CASSLAGAHNEQFF. The CDR3 bases are TGTGCCAGCAGCTTGGCGGGGGCCCACAATGAGCAGTTCTTC.

This clonotype was seen ten or more times. V and J are TRBV20-1 and TRBJ2-7; 7 bases line up with TRBD2. V was clipped by 5 bases and J by 0 bases; unmatched bases: 7. This CDR3 has 14 amino acids. Germline CDR1 reads DFQATT; CDR2 reads SNEGSKA (reference sequence). CDR3 sequence reads: CSALPGGGSYEQYF. The CDR3 DNA reads TGCAGTGCTCTCCCGGGGGGTGGCTCCTACGAGCAGTACTTC.

Regarding this clonotype: The CDR3 carries no conserved terminal phenylalanine or tryptophan, so it likely arises from a read error. Because the CDR3's place on the DNA is in doubt, the DNA is left out and the CDR3 is given as listed by TCRdb. CDR3 residues: CASSFRGGGDTQYS. This chain uses TRBV12-3 or TRBV12-4 with TRBJ2-3; TRBD1 is taken as the D call from the table, unchecked against the DNA. The CDR3 sequence runs 14 residues, both termini included.

The table lists this clonotype with a count of one. This chain uses TRBV12-5 with TRBJ2-7, with TRBD2 matching 10 bases. The CDR3 has 16 residues. Germline assignment: CDR1 LGHNT and CDR2 FRNRAP. V was pared by 5 bases and J by 0 bases, with 7 bases of the junction left unmatched. The chain's CDR3 is CASGPSSGGASYEQYF. Here the CDR3 DNA reads TGTGCTAGTGGTCCTTCCAGCGGGGGGGCCTCCTACGAGCAGTACTTC.

This chain links TRBV19 with TRBJ1-1; TRBD1 matches at 7 bases. Germline values: CDR1 LNHDA, CDR2 SQIVND (reference sequence). The CDR3 is 15 residues long. With 6 bases clipped from V and 1 base from J, the junction kept 8 bases outside the gene matches. CDR3 loop: CASRASGQPNTEAFF. The CDR3 DNA reads TGTGCCAGTAGAGCTTCGGGACAGCCGAACACTGAAGCTTTCTTT.

The rearrangement links TRBV11-2 to TRBJ2-5, with 10 bases aligning to TRBD2. V lost 5 bases to trimming and J lost 4 bases; unmatched junction nucleotides: 10. CDR1 and CDR2 from the germline V gene are SGHAT and FQNNGV. CDR3 length: 16 amino acids. CDR3 nucleotide sequence: TGTGCCAGCAGCCCGAGACAAGCGGGGGGGCGAGAGACCCAGTACTTC. Translation gives CASSPRQAGGRETQYF.

This clonotype was recorded once. At one end the junction does not follow the germline gene, possibly because of a read error. The gene calls are TRBV5-4 and TRBJ2-1; 10 positions agree with TRBD1. CDR3 size: 16 residues. CDR1 and CDR2 (germline): SGHNT, YYREEE (reference sequence). The CDR3 DNA follows: TGTGCCAGCAGGTTGGGCGTTGGGACAGGGGACAATGAGCAGTTCTTC. Its protein product is CASRLGVGTGDNEQFF.